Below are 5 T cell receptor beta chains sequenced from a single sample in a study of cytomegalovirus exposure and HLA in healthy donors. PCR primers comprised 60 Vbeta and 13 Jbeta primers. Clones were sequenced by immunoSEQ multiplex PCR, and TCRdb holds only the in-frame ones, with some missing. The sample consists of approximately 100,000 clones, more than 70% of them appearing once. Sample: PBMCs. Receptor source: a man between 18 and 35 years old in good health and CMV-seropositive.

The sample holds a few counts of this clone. The CDR3: CASRAEPYSNQPQHF. As DNA, the CDR3 is TGCGCCAGCAGAGCCGAGCCCTATAGCAATCAGCCCCAGCATTTT. The rearrangement joins TRBV5-1 to TRBJ1-5; D ambiguous. CDR1 is SGHRS and CDR2 is YFSETQ in the germline V gene. Trimming removed 5 bases from V and 0 bases from J, with 12 bases in between. The CDR3 is 15 amino acids.

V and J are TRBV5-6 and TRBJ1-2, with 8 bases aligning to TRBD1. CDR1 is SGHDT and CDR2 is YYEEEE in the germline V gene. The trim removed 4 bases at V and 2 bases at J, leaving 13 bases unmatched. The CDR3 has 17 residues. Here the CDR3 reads CASSASLGTGRNYGYTF. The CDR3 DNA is TGTGCCAGCAGCGCGAGCCTCGGGACAGGCCGAAACTATGGCTACACCTTC.

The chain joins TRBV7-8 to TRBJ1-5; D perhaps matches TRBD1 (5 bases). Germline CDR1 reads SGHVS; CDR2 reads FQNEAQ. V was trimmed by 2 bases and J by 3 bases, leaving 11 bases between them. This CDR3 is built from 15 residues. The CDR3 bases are TGTGCCAGCAGCTTATCGGAGGGACCCAATCAGCCCCAGCATTTT. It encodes CASSLSEGPNQPQHF.

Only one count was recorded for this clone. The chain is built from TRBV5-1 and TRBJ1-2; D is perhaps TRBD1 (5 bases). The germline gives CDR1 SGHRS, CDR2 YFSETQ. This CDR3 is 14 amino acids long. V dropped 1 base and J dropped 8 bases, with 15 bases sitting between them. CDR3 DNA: TGCGCCAGCAGCTTGTCCCAGGGAGGTCAAGGCTACACCTTC. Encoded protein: CASSLSQGGQGYTF.

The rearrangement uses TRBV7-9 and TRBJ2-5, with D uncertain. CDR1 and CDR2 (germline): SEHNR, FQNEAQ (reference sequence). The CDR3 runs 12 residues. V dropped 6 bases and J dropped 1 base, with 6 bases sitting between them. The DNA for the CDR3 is TGTGCCAGCAGTCAGGTCCAAGAGACCCAGTACTTC. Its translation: CASSQVQETQYF. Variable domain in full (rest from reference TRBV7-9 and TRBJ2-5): DTGVSQNPRHKITKRGQNVTFRCDPISEHNRLYWYRQTLGQGPEFLTYFQNEAQLEKSRLLSDRFSAERPKGSFSTLEIQRTEQGDSAMYLCASSQVQETQYFGPGTRLLVL.